This T cell receptor beta chain was captured in a study of vaccination and CD4 T cells after COVID-19. Study-level background: Post-COVID draws followed diagnosis by a median around 100 days (range 35 to 161).

In regard to this clonotype: Antigen specificity is unknown.

Study results and limitations: In median terms, SARS-CoV-2-reactive clonotypes went from about 20 to 38, a nonsignificant rise.

Regarding treatment: roughly ten-day PBMC culture with coronavirus spike peptide pools or control peptides (ViraFEST assay). At the Johns Hopkins FTIC core, DNA taken from cultured CD4+ T cells was sequenced by way of the Oncomine TCR Beta short-read assay. TCRdb reprocessed the PCR reads with MiXCR, giving one entry per CDR3 protein. The sample shows about 20,000 distinct CDR3 sequences, around 38% of them seen only once. Germline CDR1 SGHAT, CDR2 FQNNGV. V was pared by 1 base and J by 4 bases, with 7 bases between. The CDR3 runs 13 residues. This receptor was obtained from a human donor who received a COVID-19 vaccine. The rearrangement links TRBV11-2 to TRBJ2-5; D ambiguous. Specimen: CD4+ T cells from blood, cultured in vitro, collected before SARS-CoV-2 vaccination. The CDR3 is CASSLVRRETQYF. CDR3 DNA sequence: TGTGCCAGCAGCTTAGTTAGACGAGAGACCCAGTACTTC.